The 14 T cell receptor beta chains below all came from one sample that was sequenced in a study of blood T cell repertoires in COVID-19. Here immunoSEQ multiplex PCR was the method, and the copy in TCRdb shows in-frame clones only, minus some. The table shows more than 85,000 clones, with 70% to 90% occurring only once. Sequences were obtained from peripheral blood. The receptor set was obtained from a human donor with COVID-19, enrolled during active disease. The donor label of this sample is uncertain.

The gene calls are TRBV5-1 and TRBJ1-1, with TRBD1 matching over 8 bases. Germline V gene sequence: CDR1 SGHRS, CDR2 YFSETQ. The CDR3 runs 17 residues. Germline trimming cut 4 bases from V and 0 bases from J; bases unmatched to any gene: 11. Here the CDR3 DNA reads TGCGCCAGCAGCCTACGGACAGGGCCCCTCATGAACACTGAAGCTTTCTTT. Encoded protein: CASSLRTGPLMNTEAFF.

This rearrangement joins TRBV2 to TRBJ2-7; 9 nucleotides line up with TRBD1. The germline V gene has CDR1 SNHLY and CDR2 FYNNEI. This CDR3 is built from 14 residues. V lost 5 bases, J lost 2 bases, and 4 bases stayed unmatched. Here the CDR3 DNA reads TGTGCCAGCAGTTCAGGACAGGGGCCCTACGAGCAGTACTTC. Translation gives CASSSGQGPYEQYF.

In nucleotides, the CDR3 is TGCAGCGTTGTAGGCAGGGGGCTCGGCAATGAGCAGTTCTTC. As protein: CSVVGRGLGNEQFF. V and J are TRBV29-1 and TRBJ2-1; 8 bases line up with TRBD1. With V trimmed by 4 bases and J by 6 bases, 8 bases remained unmatched. CDR1 is SQVTM, CDR2 ANQGSEA, per germline. The CDR3 has 14 amino acids.

This chain connects TRBV6-5 to TRBJ2-7; 9 bases map to TRBD1. The germline CDR1 and CDR2 sequences are MNHEY and SVGAGI. J gave up 5 bases and V 6 bases, and 8 bases lay outside the gene matches. CDR3 length: 14 residues. The CDR3 DNA reads TGTGCCAGCAGCCGGGGGACAGGGAACCACGAGCAGTACTTC. Translating it yields CASSRGTGNHEQYF.

The J gene is TRBJ1-5, the V gene TRBV10-1; no clear D. Trimming pared 6 bases from V and 5 bases from J, leaving 20 bases between. Germline V lookup: CDR1 WNHNN, CDR2 SYGVQD (reference sequence). The CDR3 sequence is 16 residues long. In nucleotides, the CDR3 is TGCGCCAGCAGCGAGCCCCGACTCACGGCACATCAGCCCCAGCATTTT. This gives the protein CASSEPRLTAHQPQHF.

The genes are TRBV2 and TRBJ1-6; the D gene is possibly TRBD1 (5 bases). With 7 bases removed from V and 9 bases from J, the gap between germline ends came to 19 bases. Looked up from germline, CDR1 is SNHLY and CDR2 is FYNNEI. This CDR3 comprises 15 residues. CDR3 sequence (DNA): TGTGCCAGCAACGCACGGGCTGGAGGGGCTTCACCCCTCCACTTT. This encodes CASNARAGGASPLHF.

This chain joins TRBV27 and TRBJ1-4, with 8 bases identical to TRBD1. V was clipped by 5 bases and J by 6 bases; unmatched bases: 17. Per germline, CDR1 MNHEY and CDR2 SMNVEV (reference sequence). CDR3 length equals 18 residues. The CDR3 DNA sequence: TGTGCCAGCAGTCCGCTTAATCCTACAGGGGGTTGGGATGAAAAACTGTTTTTT. Translating gives CASSPLNPTGGWDEKLFF.

This sequence joins TRBV7-3 and TRBJ2-2; a possible D gene is TRBD2 (6 bases). V shed 2 bases and J shed 4 bases, with 14 bases lying between them. CDR3 size: 16 residues. CDR1 and CDR2 from the germline V gene are SGHTA and FQGTGA. CDR3 region: CASSLPGDTGTGELFF. CDR3 in DNA: TGTGCCAGCAGCTTACCGGGGGATACGGGCACCGGGGAGCTGTTTTTT.

The rearrangement uses TRBV6-5 and TRBJ1-4; 9 nucleotides line up with TRBD1. The germline CDR1 and CDR2 sequences are MNHEY and SVGAGI. V shed 7 bases, J shed 1 base, and the junction held 4 bases outside the gene matches. This CDR3 has 15 residues. The CDR3 bases are TGTGCCAGCAAGGGACAGGGAGGAACTAATGAAAAACTGTTTTTT. Its translation: CASKGQGGTNEKLFF.

The chain uses TRBV6-5 and TRBJ1-3; D not resolved. Deletions cut 6 bases from V and 0 bases from J, with 9 bases between. Looked up from germline, CDR1 is MNHEY and CDR2 is SVGAGI. There are 14 residues in the CDR3. This CDR3 is CASRESASGNTIYF. The DNA of the CDR3 is TGTGCCAGCAGGGAGTCTGCCTCTGGAAACACCATATATTTT.

The V gene is TRBV21-1, the J gene TRBJ1-2; the table assigns TRBD1, which was not confirmed against the DNA. TRBV21-1 is shown as a pseudogene. This CDR3 has 17 residues. The CDR3 protein is CASSKVSRGPDFYGYTF. The CDR3 nucleotides read TGTGCCAGCAGCAAAGTGAGCAGGGGGCCAGATTTCTATGGCTACACCTTC.

This chain links TRBV5-1 with TRBJ1-6; 7 bases agree with TRBD1. V lost 0 bases, J lost 2 bases, and 2 bases stayed unmatched. The germline gives CDR1 SGHRS, CDR2 YFSETQ. This CDR3 has 16 amino acids. The chain's CDR3 is CASSLGQGTYNSPLHF. CDR3 coding DNA: TGCGCCAGCAGCTTGGGACAGGGCACCTATAATTCACCCCTCCACTTT.

The chain combines TRBV5-1 with TRBJ2-1, with D unresolved. Germline V CDR1 and CDR2: SGHRS, YFSETQ. The V gene lost 4 bases and the J gene lost 2 bases, with 4 bases spanning the gap. The CDR3 length is 12 residues. In DNA, the CDR3 is TGCGCCAGCAGCCGGGCCTACAATGAGCAGTTCTTC. Its translation: CASSRAYNEQFF.

V and J are TRBV2 and TRBJ1-3; D might be TRBD1 (5 bases). V shed 6 bases and J shed 0 bases, with 9 bases lying between them. This CDR3 is 14 amino acids long. Looked up from germline, CDR1 is SNHLY and CDR2 is FYNNEI. The CDR3 DNA is TGTGCCAGCAGGACGGGGGTCTCTGGAAACACCATATATTTT. It specifies CASRTGVSGNTIYF.